A selection of T cell receptor beta chains follows, all from one sample in a study of T cell repertoires in cytomegalovirus infection. TCRdb itself ran the reads through MiXCR, one entry per CDR3 protein. The table has 700,000 to 900,000 distinct CDR3 sequences, about 28% seen once. Antigens for these TCRs are unknown. The specimen comprised cultured CD8+ T cells from PBMCs, sampled from culture after CMV antigen stimulation. These TCRs come from a human donor in good health (CMV status not recorded). Some clones in this sample may be carry-over from other donors' samples. CDR3s include the opening cysteine and the closing phenylalanine or tryptophan. The D gene is left open where the match is weak. Clone size is stated in some rows and not others, as once, few, many or a class when expanded.

few	NA	TRBJ2-1	TRBV19	TGTGCCAGTAATACCGAGGGTACCTACAATGAGCAGTTCTTC	CASNTEGTYNEQFF
NA	NA	TRBJ2-1	TRBV20-1	TGCAGTGCTAGAGATCCAAGAAACTCCTACAATGAGCAGTTCTTC	CSARDPRNSYNEQFF
NA	TRBD2	TRBJ2-3	TRBV7-3	TGTGCCAGCGGGTCGGGGGGGCCGTTGATCCCTTATTTT	CASGSGGPLIPYF
NA	NA	TRBJ2-1	TRBV7-8	TGTGCCAGCAGCGTGGGGCGACAGGGAGGCGCAATGGACAATGAGCAGTTCTTC	CASSVGRQGGAMDNEQFF
few	NA	TRBJ2-2	TRBV12-3/TRBV12-4	TGTGCCAGCAACCTCCAAACCGGGGAGCTGTTTTTT	CASNLQTGELFF
few	NA	TRBJ2-2	TRBV6-1	TGTGCCAGCAATGGGGGGCCGACAGGATCGAACACCGGGGAGCTGTTTTTT	CASNGGPTGSNTGELFF
NA	NA	TRBJ2-5	TRBV7-3	TGTGCCAGCAGCTTAAATGGTGGGGGGGCCATGGAGACCCAGTACTTC	CASSLNGGGAMETQYF
NA	NA	TRBJ1-6	TRBV7-6	TGTGCCAGCAGGTCGGGTGGACAGAAATATAATTCACCCCTCCACTTT	CASRSGGQKYNSPLHF
few	TRBD2	TRBJ2-5	TRBV3-1	TGTGCCAGCAGCCAAGACTGGGCGGGGGGCCTAGAGACCCAGTACTTC	CASSQDWAGGLETQYF
many	TRBD1	TRBJ2-1	TRBV7-6	TGTGCCAGCAGCCTAGGACAGGTCTGGTCGTCCACCAACAATGAGCAGTTCTTC	CASSLGQVWSSTNNEQFF
few	NA	TRBJ2-3	TRBV9	TGTGCCAGCAGCGGGGGACTTTCCACAGATACGCAGTATTTT	CASSGGLSTDTQYF
many	TRBD2	TRBJ2-1	TRBV7-2	TGTGCCAGCAGTCCCCTGAGCGGGGGGGTCTTCTACAATGAGCAGTTCTTC	CASSPLSGGVFYNEQFF
NA	NA	TRBJ1-1	TRBV19	TGTGCCAGTAGTAATGTCTTAACGGCTTTCTTT	CASSNVLTAFF
NA	NA	TRBJ1-3	TRBV7-6	TGTGCCAGCAGCTTATCTGTGATGGCAGGTGGCTCTGGAAACACCATATATTTT	CASSLSVMAGGSGNTIYF
many	NA	TRBJ1-5	TRBV6-2/TRBV6-3	TGTGCCAGCAGTTACTTGGGACGTTATAGCAATCAGCCCCAGCATTTT	CASSYLGRYSNQPQHF
NA	TRBD2	TRBJ2-3	TRBV4-2	TGTGCCAGCAGCCCGGAGCGGGGGGGCCATTTCAGCACAGATACGCAGTATTTT	CASSPERGGHFSTDTQYF
once	NA	TRBJ2-3	TRBV4-1	TGCGCCAGCAGCCAACTAGAAACTGATACGCAGTATTTT	CASSQLETDTQYF
few	NA	TRBJ2-1	TRBV12-5	TGTGCTAGTGGTTTTTCTCCCAGTTACTCTGAGCAGTTCTTC	CASGFSPSYSEQFF
NA	NA	TRBJ2-2	TRBV20-1	TGCAGTGTGGTAGACCGCGACACCGGGGAGCTGTTTTTT	CSVVDRDTGELFF
few	TRBD2	TRBJ2-1	TRBV6-5	TGTGCCAGCAGTTACGGACTAGCGGGACTTTACAATGAGCAGTTCTTC	CASSYGLAGLYNEQFF
NA	NA	TRBJ2-1	TRBV5-4	TGTGCCAGCAGCTCCGGGCAATTTGGGTACAATGAGCAGTTCTTC	CASSSGQFGYNEQFF
NA	TRBD2	TRBJ2-1	TRBV29-1	TGCAGCGAGATAGGACTAGCGGGGCGTTACAATGAGCAGTTCTTC	CSEIGLAGRYNEQFF
few	TRBD1	TRBJ2-3	TRBV9	TGTGCCAGCAGCGAGGACAGGCGATTCACAGATACGCAGTATTTT	CASSEDRRFTDTQYF
few	TRBD2	TRBJ2-1	TRBV12-5	TGTGCTAGTGGTTTCTCGACTAGCGGGTTTGGCTCCTACAATGAGCAGTTCTTC	CASGFSTSGFGSYNEQFF
few	NA	TRBJ1-6	TRBV7-8	TGTGCCAGCAGCTTACCGGGACGGAAAAATTCACCCCTCCACTTT	CASSLPGRKNSPLHF
NA	NA	TRBJ2-3	TRBV6-2/TRBV6-3	TGTGCCAGCAGTTGGAGCGGTCCCAGAGGCGAATTCACAGATACGCAGTATTTT	CASSWSGPRGEFTDTQYF
once	NA	TRBJ1-1	TRBV5-4	TGTGCCAGCAGCCCCCAGCCAGATGAAGCTTTCTTT	CASSPQPDEAFF
NA	NA	TRBJ2-1	TRBV29-1	TGCAGCGTTTACCTTGCAATGAGCTCCTACAATGAGCAGTTCTTC	CSVYLAMSSYNEQFF
NA	NA	TRBJ2-7	TRBV6-1	TGTGCCAGCAGTGAATGGAGGGGTTTTAACTCCTACGAGCAGTACTTC	CASSEWRGFNSYEQYF
NA	NA	TRBJ2-2	TRBV6-1	TGTGCCAGCAGTTACGGGGTGAGGGGCGGGGAGCTGTTTTTT	CASSYGVRGGELFF
NA	NA	TRBJ2-1	TRBV24-1	TGTGCCACCAGTGAGATAGGAGGCAATGAGCAGTTCTTC	CATSEIGGNEQFF
NA	NA	TRBJ1-1	TRBV6-5	TGTGCCAGCAGTTACTATCTGGGGGAGAGGGCTGAAGCTTTCTTT	CASSYYLGERAEAFF
few	NA	TRBJ2-5	TRBV7-3	TGTGCCAGCAGCTTAACTTCGGGAGCGGAGACCCAGTACTTC	CASSLTSGAETQYF
NA	TRBD1	TRBJ2-1	TRBV12-3/TRBV12-4	TGTGCCAGCACCGGGACAGGTGCCTACAATGAGCAGTTCTTC	CASTGTGAYNEQFF
NA	TRBD2	TRBJ2-5	TRBV3-1	TGTGCCAGCAGCCAAACTAGCGGGGGGGCCCTAAGGGGAGAGACCCAGTACTTC	CASSQTSGGALRGETQYF
NA	NA	TRBJ1-3	TRBV7-9	TGTGCCAGCAGCCCCCACGACTCTGGAAACACCATATATTTT	CASSPHDSGNTIYF
NA	TRBD2	TRBJ2-1	TRBV12-3/TRBV12-4	TGTGCCAGCAGGGAGACTAGCGGGGGGCCAGATTACAATGAGCAGTTCTTC	CASRETSGGPDYNEQFF
few	NA	TRBJ2-5	TRBV3-1	TGTGCCAGCAGCCAAGAGGGGGGCAGCCAAGAGACCCAGTACTTC	CASSQEGGSQETQYF
NA	TRBD1	TRBJ2-2	TRBV19	TGTGCCAGTGAGGACAGGGATTCCGGGGAGCTGTTTTTT	CASEDRDSGELFF
NA	NA	TRBJ2-1	TRBV7-6	TGTGCCAGCAGCCCCGGGAGTTATTCCTACAATGAGCAGTTCTTC	CASSPGSYSYNEQFF
NA	NA	TRBJ2-4	TRBV6-2/TRBV6-3	TGTGCCAGCCTTGGTCTCGGCCTCAAAAACATTCAGTACTTC	CASLGLGLKNIQYF
many	TRBD1	TRBJ1-1	TRBV7-2	TGTGCCAGCAGCCAGGGACAGGGAGTGAACACTGAAGCTTTCTTT	CASSQGQGVNTEAFF
many	NA	TRBJ2-1	TRBV12-3/TRBV12-4	TGTGCCAGCTCCCGCCGGGAGCTTGGGAATGAGCAGTTCTTC	CASSRRELGNEQFF
NA	NA	TRBJ2-1	TRBV7-9	TGTGCCAGCAGCTTAGTTGGCCGTGGGGGGTCTGAGCAGTTCTTC	CASSLVGRGGSEQFF